This TCR delta chain was captured by sequencing in a study of Vδ1+ human thymocytes. Study-wide results and caveats: In the thymus, TRG and TRD repertoires looked highly polyclonal with Gaussian CDR3 lengths. Despite high sort purity, around 19% of thymic T cell receptor delta sequences were Vdelta2. Donors shared many TRG clonotypes but few TRD clonotypes.

The CDR3 is 23 residues long. The V gene's germline CDR1 is NSMFDY and CDR2 ISSIKDK. The trim removed 0 bases at V and 3 bases at J, leaving 27 bases unmatched. This clone was seen only a few times. Its antigen is not identified. Thymocytes were sorted as CD3+ TCRVdelta1+ TCRVdelta2- after alphabeta T cell depletion. Sequences come from RNA converted to cDNA by reverse transcription. The CDR3 regions were amplified by multiplex PCR from V-gene primers to a constant-region primer. TCRdb reanalyzed the multiplex PCR reads using CATT. The sample lists around 60,000 delta-chain clones, about 15% seen once, with around 0.37% in the top ten.

The rearrangement uses TRAV29/DV5 and TRDJ1, with 12 nucleotides matching TRDD3. The sequence was collected from a girl under three years old who had congenital heart surgery. Sequencing was performed on Vdelta1+ gamma-delta thymocytes from the thymus. The subset here: FACS-sorted CD3+ TCRalphabeta- TCRVdelta1+ TCRVdelta2- thymocytes. CDR3 protein: CAASASLFRRDLYWGILPDKLIF. The DNA for the CDR3 is TGTGCAGCAAGCGCGTCCTTATTCCGACGAGATCTATACTGGGGGATACTGCCCGATAAACTCATCTTT.